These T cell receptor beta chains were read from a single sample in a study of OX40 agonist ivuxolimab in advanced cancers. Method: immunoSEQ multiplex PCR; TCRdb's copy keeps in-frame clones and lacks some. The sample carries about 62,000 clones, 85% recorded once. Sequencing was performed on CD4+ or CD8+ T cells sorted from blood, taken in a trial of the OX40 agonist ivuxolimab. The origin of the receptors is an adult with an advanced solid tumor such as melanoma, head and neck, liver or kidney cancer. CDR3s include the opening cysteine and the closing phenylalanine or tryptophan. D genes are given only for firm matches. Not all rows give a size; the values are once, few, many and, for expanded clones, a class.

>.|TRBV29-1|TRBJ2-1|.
CSVGGGGGYNEQFF
TGCAGCGTTGGAGGGGGGGGCGGCTACAATGAGCAGTTCTTC
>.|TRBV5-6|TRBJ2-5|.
CASSLPGAQETQYF
TGTGCCAGCAGCTTGCCAGGGGCCCAAGAGACCCAGTACTTC
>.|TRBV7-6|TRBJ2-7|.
CASSRVPGAVNSYEQYF
TGTGCCAGCAGTCGTGTGCCCGGGGCAGTAAACTCCTACGAGCAGTACTTC
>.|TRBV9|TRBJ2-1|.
CASSVVAGLSNNEQFF
TGTGCCAGCAGCGTCGTCGCAGGGCTAAGTAACAATGAGCAGTTCTTC
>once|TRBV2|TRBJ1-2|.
CTSSAGSYGYTF
TGTACCAGCAGTGCGGGATCCTATGGCTACACCTTC
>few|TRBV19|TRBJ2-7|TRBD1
CASSIRLDRVHEQYF
TGTGCCAGTAGTATTCGGTTGGACAGGGTCCACGAGCAGTACTTC
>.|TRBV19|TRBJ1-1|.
CASSRQMNTEAFF
TGTGCCAGTAGTCGACAGATGAACACTGAAGCTTTCTTT
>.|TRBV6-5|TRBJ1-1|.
CASSYPYGGRNTEAFF
TGTGCCAGCAGTTACCCCTATGGGGGGCGAAACACTGAAGCTTTCTTT
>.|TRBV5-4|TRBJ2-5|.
CASSLAGRQETQYF
TGTGCCAGCAGCTTGGCAGGGCGTCAAGAGACCCAGTACTTC
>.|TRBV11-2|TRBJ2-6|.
CASIDSSGANVLTF
TGTGCCAGCATCGACAGCTCTGGGGCCAACGTCCTGACTTTC
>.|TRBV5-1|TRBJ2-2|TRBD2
CASSLARTSGREGELFF
TGCGCCAGCAGCTTGGCGCGGACTAGCGGGAGAGAGGGGGAGCTGTTTTTT
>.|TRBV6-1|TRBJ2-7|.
CASHTLGGEGREQYF
TGTGCCAGCCACACTCTCGGTGGTGAGGGACGCGAGCAGTACTTC
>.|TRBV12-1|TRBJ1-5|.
CASSFCQPQHF
TGTGCCAGCAGCTTTTGTCAGCCCCAGCATTTT
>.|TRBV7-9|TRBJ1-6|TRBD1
CASSWWTGGSPLHF
TGTGCCAGCAGCTGGTGGACAGGCGGTTCACCCCTCCACTTT
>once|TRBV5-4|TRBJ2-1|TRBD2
CASSLAGGVHNEQFF
TGTGCCAGCAGCCTAGCGGGAGGGGTCCACAATGAGCAGTTCTTC
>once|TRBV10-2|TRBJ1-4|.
CASTNLGQQLNEKLFF
TGCGCCAGCACCAACCTTGGACAGCAACTTAATGAAAAACTGTTTTTT
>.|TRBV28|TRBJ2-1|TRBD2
CASGGDNEQFF
TGTGCCAGCGGGGGGGACAATGAGCAGTTCTTC
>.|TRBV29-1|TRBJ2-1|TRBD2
CSVASFGGDSYNEQFF
TGCAGCGTCGCCTCGTTTGGGGGGGATTCCTACAATGAGCAGTTCTTC
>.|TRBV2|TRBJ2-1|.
CASSVQDYNEQFF
TGTGCCAGCAGTGTACAAGACTACAATGAGCAGTTCTTC
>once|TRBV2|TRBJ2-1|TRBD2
CASTRREGLNEQFF
TGTGCCAGCACGAGGCGGGAGGGCCTGAATGAGCAGTTCTTC
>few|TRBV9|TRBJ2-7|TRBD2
CASSVDPGASGAVEQYF
TGTGCCAGCAGCGTAGACCCCGGGGCTAGCGGGGCTGTCGAGCAGTACTTC
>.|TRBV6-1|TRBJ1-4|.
CASSEAGWAGDGQKLFF
TGTGCCAGCAGTGAAGCCGGGTGGGCAGGCGATGGGCAAAAACTGTTTTTT
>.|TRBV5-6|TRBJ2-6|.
CASSLVAGANVLTF
TGTGCCAGCAGCTTGGTGGCTGGGGCCAACGTCCTGACTTTC
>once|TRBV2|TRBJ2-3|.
CASRGSAGRSTDTQYF
TGTGCCAGCAGAGGGTCCGCGGGAAGATCCACAGATACGCAGTATTTT
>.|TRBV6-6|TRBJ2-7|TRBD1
CASSLQDRVNYEQYF
TGTGCCAGCAGTCTTCAGGACAGGGTAAACTACGAGCAGTACTTC
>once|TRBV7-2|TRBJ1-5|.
CASSLAWDQPQHF
TGTGCCAGCAGCTTAGCATGGGACCAGCCCCAGCATTTT
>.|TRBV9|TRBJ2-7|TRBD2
CASSVAGLAGQNEQYF
TGTGCCAGCAGCGTCGCCGGACTAGCGGGACAGAACGAGCAGTACTTC
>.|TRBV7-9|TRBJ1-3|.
CASSRGDPGNTIYF
TGTGCCAGCAGCAGAGGGGATCCTGGAAACACCATATATTTT
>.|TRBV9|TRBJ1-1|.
CASSVVEGIPFF
TGTGCCAGCAGCGTAGTAGAGGGGATTCCTTTCTTT
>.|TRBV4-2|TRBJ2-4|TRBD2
CASSQEGTSGGVQYF
TGTGCCAGCAGCCAAGAGGGGACTAGCGGGGGAGTACAGTACTTC
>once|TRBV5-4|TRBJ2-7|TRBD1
CASSLAGGVYEQYF
TGTGCCAGCAGCTTGGCAGGGGGCGTTTACGAGCAGTACTTC
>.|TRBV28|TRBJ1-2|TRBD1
CASSLTGTYGYTF
TGTGCCAGCAGTTTGACAGGGACCTATGGCTACACCTTC
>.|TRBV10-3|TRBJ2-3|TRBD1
CATTTLDRGGNTQYF
TGTGCCACCACTACTCTGGACAGGGGAGGGAATACGCAGTATTTT
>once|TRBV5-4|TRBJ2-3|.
CASSLGAGSTDTQYF
TGTGCCAGCAGCTTGGGGGCGGGGAGCACAGATACGCAGTATTTT
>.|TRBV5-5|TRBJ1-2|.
CASSLAAGDYGYTF
TGTGCCAGCAGCTTGGCGGCAGGGGACTATGGCTACACCTTC
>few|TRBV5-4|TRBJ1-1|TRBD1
CASRPGQVTEAFF
TGTGCCAGCAGACCGGGACAGGTAACTGAAGCTTTCTTT
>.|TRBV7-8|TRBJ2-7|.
CASSLGRNRDEQYF
TGTGCCAGCAGCTTAGGGCGGAATCGGGACGAGCAGTACTTC
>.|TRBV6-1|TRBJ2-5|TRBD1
CASRQGAMETQYF
TGTGCCAGCAGACAGGGGGCGATGGAGACCCAGTACTTC
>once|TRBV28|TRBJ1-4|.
CARKSGATNEKLFF
TGTGCCAGAAAGTCCGGAGCAACTAATGAAAAACTGTTTTTT
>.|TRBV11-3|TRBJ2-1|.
CASSLEGEAGNEQFF
TGTGCCAGCAGCTTAGAAGGGGAGGCGGGCAATGAGCAGTTCTTC
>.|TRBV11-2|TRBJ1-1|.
CASSLGRVGEAFF
TGTGCCAGCAGCTTAGGCAGGGTGGGGGAAGCTTTCTTT
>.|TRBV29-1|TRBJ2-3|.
CSVEGGISTDTQYF
TGCAGCGTTGAGGGCGGGATAAGTACAGATACGCAGTATTTT
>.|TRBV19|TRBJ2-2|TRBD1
CASSMRPTGTGTGELFF
TGTGCCAGTAGTATGCGTCCAACGGGGACAGGCACCGGGGAGCTGTTTTTT
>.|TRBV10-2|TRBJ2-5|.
CASSELGRQETQYF
TGCGCCAGCAGTGAGTTGGGGAGACAAGAGACCCAGTACTTC
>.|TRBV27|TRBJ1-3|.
CASSFSGWGGDTIYF
TGTGCCAGCAGTTTTTCTGGCTGGGGTGGGGACACCATATATTTT
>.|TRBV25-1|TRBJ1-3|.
CASSGTGGNTIYF
TGTGCCAGCAGTGGGACGGGGGGAAACACCATATATTTT
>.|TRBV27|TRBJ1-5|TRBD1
CASSLGIQGNQPQHF
TGTGCCAGCAGTTTGGGGATACAGGGGAATCAGCCCCAGCATTTT
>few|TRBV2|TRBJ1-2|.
CANPRGERDGYTF
TGTGCCAACCCTAGGGGGGAACGGGATGGCTACACCTTC
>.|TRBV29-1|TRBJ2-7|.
CSVVHPQRAPYEQYF
TGCAGCGTTGTACATCCTCAAAGGGCCCCCTACGAGCAGTACTTC